This TCR beta chain comes out of a study of blood T cell repertoires in COVID-19. The overall study: The samples span acute and convalescent COVID-19 from the United States, Italy and Spain. In each case, the material was cDNA or gDNA derived from T cells, B-cell-depleted T cells, or PBMCs.

Trimming removed 3 bases from V and 7 bases from J, with 12 bases in between. There are 14 residues in the CDR3. Germline CDR1 and CDR2: LNHNV and YYDKDF (reference sequence). Authors' processing steps: Amplification of reference gene primers provided the estimated nucleated cell counts. Libraries were prepared by immunoSEQ multiplex PCR; TCRdb keeps only in-frame clonotypes and omits some of them. That table is the source of V, J and clone size, and D and trimming were worked out from the DNA. The top ten hold less than 6.5% of the sample, which has about 130,000 clones, 70% to 75% seen once. The receptor's source is a man aged 60 to 75 with acute or convalescent COVID-19. The genes are TRBV15 and TRBJ2-2; TRBD2 is a possible D gene (6 bases). Material: peripheral blood. The CDR3 protein is CATSRLRDGGELFF. The CDR3 region has the DNA TGTGCCACCAGCAGGCTGCGGGACGGCGGGGAGCTGTTTTTT. The full variable domain, in which reference TRBV15 and TRBJ2-2 provide the parts outside the CDR3, is DAMVIQNPRYQVTQFGKPVTLSCSQTLNHNVMYWYQQKSSQAPKLLFHYYDKDFNNEADTPDNFQSRRPNTSFCFLDIRSPGLGDTAMYLCATSRLRDGGELFFGEGSRLTVL.